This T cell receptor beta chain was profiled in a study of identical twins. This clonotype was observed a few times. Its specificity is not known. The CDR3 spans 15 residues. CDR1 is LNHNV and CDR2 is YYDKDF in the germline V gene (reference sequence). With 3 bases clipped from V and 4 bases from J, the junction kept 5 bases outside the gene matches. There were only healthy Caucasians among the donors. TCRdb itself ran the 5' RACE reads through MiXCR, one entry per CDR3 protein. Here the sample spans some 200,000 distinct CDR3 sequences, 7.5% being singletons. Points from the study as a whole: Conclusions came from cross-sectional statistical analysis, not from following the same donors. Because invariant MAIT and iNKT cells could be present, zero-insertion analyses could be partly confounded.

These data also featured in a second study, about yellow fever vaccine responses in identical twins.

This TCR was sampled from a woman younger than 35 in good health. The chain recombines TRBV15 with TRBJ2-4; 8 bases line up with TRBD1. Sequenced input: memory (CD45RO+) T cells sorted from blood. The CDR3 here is CATSRGGQEKNIQYF. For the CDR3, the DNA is TGTGCCACCAGCAGGGGGGGACAGGAAAAAAACATTCAGTACTTC.